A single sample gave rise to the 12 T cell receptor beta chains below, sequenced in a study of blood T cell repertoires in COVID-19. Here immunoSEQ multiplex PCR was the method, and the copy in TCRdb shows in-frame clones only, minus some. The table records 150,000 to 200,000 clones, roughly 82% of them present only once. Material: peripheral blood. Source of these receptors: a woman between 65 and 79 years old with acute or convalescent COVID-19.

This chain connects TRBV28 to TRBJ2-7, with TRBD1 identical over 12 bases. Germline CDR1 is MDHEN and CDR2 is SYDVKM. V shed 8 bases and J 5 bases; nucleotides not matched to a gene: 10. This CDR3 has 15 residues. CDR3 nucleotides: TGTGCCAGCCCCCCCCCGGGACAGGGGGCGAACGAGCAGTACTTC. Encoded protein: CASPPPGQGANEQYF.

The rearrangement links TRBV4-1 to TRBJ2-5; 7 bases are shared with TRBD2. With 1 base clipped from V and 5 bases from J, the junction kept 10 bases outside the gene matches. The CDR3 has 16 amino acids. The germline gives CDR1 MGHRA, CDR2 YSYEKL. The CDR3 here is CASSQAGGTIGETQYF. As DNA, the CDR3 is TGCGCCAGCAGCCAAGCTGGAGGGACTATAGGGGAGACCCAGTACTTC.

The CDR3 here is CASSIVWQGNTEAFF. CDR3 in DNA: TGTGCCAGTAGTATAGTGTGGCAGGGGAACACTGAAGCTTTCTTT. The genes are TRBV19 and TRBJ1-1, with D tentatively TRBD1 (5 bases). Looked up from germline, CDR1 is LNHDA and CDR2 is SQIVND (reference sequence). The CDR3 is 15 residues long. The germline V and J ends were trimmed by 1 base and 1 base, with 10 bases remaining between them. The whole variable domain, filled in from reference TRBV19 and TRBJ1-1, reads DGGITQSPKYLFRKEGQNVTLSCEQNLNHDAMYWYRQDPGQGLRLIYYSQIVNDFQKGDIAEGYSVSREKKESFPLTVTSAQKNPTAFYLCASSIVWQGNTEAFFGQGTRLTVV.

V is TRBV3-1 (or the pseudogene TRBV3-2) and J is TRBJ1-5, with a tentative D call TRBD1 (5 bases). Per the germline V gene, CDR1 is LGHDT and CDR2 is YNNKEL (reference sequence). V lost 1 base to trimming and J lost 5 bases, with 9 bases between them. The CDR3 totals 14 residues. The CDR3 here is CASSQGSGYQPQHF. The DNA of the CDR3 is TGTGCCAGCAGCCAAGGGTCAGGGTATCAGCCCCAGCATTTT.

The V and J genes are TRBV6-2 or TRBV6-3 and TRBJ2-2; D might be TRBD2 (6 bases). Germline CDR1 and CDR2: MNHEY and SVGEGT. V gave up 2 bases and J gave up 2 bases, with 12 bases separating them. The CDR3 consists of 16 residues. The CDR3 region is CASSYDSGLNTGELFF. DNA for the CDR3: TGTGCCAGCAGTTACGATAGCGGACTAAACACCGGGGAGCTGTTTTTT.

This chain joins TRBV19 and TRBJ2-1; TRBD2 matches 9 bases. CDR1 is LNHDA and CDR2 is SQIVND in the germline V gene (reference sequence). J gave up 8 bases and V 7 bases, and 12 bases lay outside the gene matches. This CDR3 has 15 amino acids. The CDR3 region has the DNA TGTGCCAGTACCGATGGGGCGGGAGGGCTGGATGAGCAGTTCTTC. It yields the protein CASTDGAGGLDEQFF. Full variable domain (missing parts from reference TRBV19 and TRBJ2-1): DGGITQSPKYLFRKEGQNVTLSCEQNLNHDAMYWYRQDPGQGLRLIYYSQIVNDFQKGDIAEGYSVSREKKESFPLTVTSAQKNPTAFYLCASTDGAGGLDEQFFGPGTRLTVL.

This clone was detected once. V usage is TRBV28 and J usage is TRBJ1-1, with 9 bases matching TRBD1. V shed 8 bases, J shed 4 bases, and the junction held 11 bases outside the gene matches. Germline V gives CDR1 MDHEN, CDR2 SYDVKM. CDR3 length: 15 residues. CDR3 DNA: TGTGCCAGCGGACAGGGGCTCCAGAGAGGCACTGAAGCTTTCTTT. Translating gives CASGQGLQRGTEAFF.

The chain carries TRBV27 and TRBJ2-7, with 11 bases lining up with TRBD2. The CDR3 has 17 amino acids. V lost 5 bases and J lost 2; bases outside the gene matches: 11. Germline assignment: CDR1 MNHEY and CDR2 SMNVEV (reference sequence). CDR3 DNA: TGTGCCAGCAGTCCCCGATCGTCGACTAGCGGGGCCTACGAGCAGTACTTC. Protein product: CASSPRSSTSGAYEQYF.

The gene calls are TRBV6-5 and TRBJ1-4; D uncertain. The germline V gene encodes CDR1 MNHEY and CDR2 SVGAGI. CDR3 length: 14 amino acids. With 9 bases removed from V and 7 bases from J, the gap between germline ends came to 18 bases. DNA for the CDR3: TGTGCCAGTTCCATCACTCGGGAGAGTGAAAAACTGTTTTTT. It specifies CASSITRESEKLFF.

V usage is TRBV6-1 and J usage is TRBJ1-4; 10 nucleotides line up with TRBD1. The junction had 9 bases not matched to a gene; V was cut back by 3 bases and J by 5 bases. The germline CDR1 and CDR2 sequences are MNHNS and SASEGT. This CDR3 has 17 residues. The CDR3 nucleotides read TGTGCCAGCAGTGACCCGACAGGGGGCGTTGGGAATGAAAAACTGTTTTTT. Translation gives CASSDPTGGVGNEKLFF.

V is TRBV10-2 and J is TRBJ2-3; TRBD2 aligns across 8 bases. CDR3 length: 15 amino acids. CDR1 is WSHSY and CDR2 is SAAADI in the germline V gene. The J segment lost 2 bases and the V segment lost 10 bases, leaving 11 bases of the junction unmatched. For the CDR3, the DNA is TGCGCCACCTCTGGGGGGCGGGGGGCCACAGATACGCAGTATTTT. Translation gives CATSGGRGATDTQYF.

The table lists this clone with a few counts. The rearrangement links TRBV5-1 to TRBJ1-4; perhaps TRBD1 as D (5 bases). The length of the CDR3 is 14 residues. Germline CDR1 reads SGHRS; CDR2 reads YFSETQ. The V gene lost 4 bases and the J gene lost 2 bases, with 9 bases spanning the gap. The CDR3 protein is CASSPGGTNEKLFF. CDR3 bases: TGCGCCAGCAGCCCGGGGGGTACTAATGAAAAACTGTTTTTT.